The next 31 T cell receptor beta chains were all read from a single sample in a study of blood T cell repertoires in COVID-19. Some clones are missing from TCRdb's copy, which holds only in-frame ones; the method was immunoSEQ multiplex PCR. The sample consists of around 290,000 clones, about 89% of them appearing once. What was sequenced was peripheral blood. All receptors come from a woman aged 45-65 years who had recovered from COVID-19.

The chain carries TRBV3-1 (or the pseudogene TRBV3-2) and TRBJ1-6; weak D call: TRBD1 (5 bases). CDR1 and CDR2 (germline): LGHDT, YNNKEL (reference sequence). CDR3 length: 15 amino acids. V was trimmed by 0 bases and J by 8 bases, leaving 11 bases between them. CDR3 sequence: CASSQDRTCDSPLHF. The CDR3 DNA follows: TGTGCCAGCAGCCAAGATCGGACATGTGATTCACCCCTCCACTTT.

The chain joins TRBV7-2 to TRBJ2-2; tentatively, D is TRBD2 (5 bases). Germline assignment: CDR1 SGHTA and CDR2 FQGNSA. V was trimmed by 1 base and J by 4 bases, leaving 10 bases between them. The CDR3 has 15 residues. The CDR3 DNA follows: TGTGCCAGCAGCTTAGTAAGGCGGGCCACCGGGGAGCTGTTTTTT. This translates into CASSLVRRATGELFF.

The V and J genes are TRBV10-2 and TRBJ2-5, with D uncertain. CDR1 and CDR2 from the germline V gene are WSHSY and SAAADI. The CDR3 extends over 13 amino acids. V shed 10 bases and J shed 7 bases, with 19 bases lying between them. The CDR3 is CAITPRVGRTQYF. The CDR3 DNA reads TGCGCCATCACCCCCCGGGTCGGTCGGACCCAGTACTTC.

This clone was detected only a few times. J is TRBJ1-1 and V is TRBV5-8; possible D gene TRBD1, 5 bases. From germline, CDR1 is SGHTS and CDR2 YDEGEE. The V end was cut by 4 bases, the J end by 10 bases, with 17 bases between. This CDR3 contains 13 residues. The CDR3 bases are TGTGCCAGCAGCCGCAGGGAGGGTTCGGGAGCTTTCTTT. This translates into CASSRREGSGAFF.

The rearrangement links TRBV24-1 to TRBJ2-1; TRBD2 is a possible D gene (6 bases). CDR3 size: 15 residues. Germline CDR1 and CDR2: KGHDR and SFDVKD. V shed 3 bases and J shed 5 bases, with 13 bases lying between them. The CDR3 region is CATSDNLAEDNEQFF. The CDR3 nucleotides are TGTGCCACCAGTGATAATTTAGCGGAGGACAATGAGCAGTTCTTC.

Only one count was recorded for this clone. V usage is TRBV19 and J usage is TRBJ2-7, with 11 nucleotides matching TRBD1. This CDR3 has 18 residues. From germline, CDR1 is LNHDA and CDR2 SQIVND (reference sequence). V gave up 9 bases and J gave up 7 bases; unmatched junction bases: 23. In DNA form, the CDR3 reads TGTGCCAGCTCCGATCCCGGGACAGGGGGGGAAGCCGCGGCTGAGCAGTACTTC. Translated: CASSDPGTGGEAAAEQYF.

The V call is TRBV7-6, the J call TRBJ2-5, with 8 bases fitting TRBD2. The germline CDR1 and CDR2 sequences are SGHVS and FNYEAQ. V was pared by 2 bases and J by 10 bases, with 15 bases of the junction left unmatched. This CDR3 region has 16 residues. CDR3 protein: CASSLNLGTAGGGQYF. The CDR3 DNA is TGTGCCAGCAGCTTAAATTTGGGGACCGCGGGGGGCGGCCAGTACTTC.

This rearrangement joins TRBV7-2 to TRBJ2-7; D is uncertain. The CDR3 spans 12 residues. Trimming stripped 1 base from V and 6 bases from J, with 7 bases between. The germline V gene encodes CDR1 SGHTA and CDR2 FQGNSA. The CDR3 sequence is CASSLVYGEQYF. Here the CDR3 DNA reads TGTGCCAGCAGCTTAGTGTACGGCGAGCAGTACTTC.

This chain connects TRBV4-3 to TRBJ2-2, with 8 nucleotides matching TRBD1. The germline V gene encodes CDR1 LGHNA and CDR2 YSLEER. The CDR3 covers 15 residues. J lost 5 bases, V lost 1 base, and 3 bases had no gene match. For the CDR3, the DNA is TGCGCCAGCAGCCAAGGGACAGGGAGGACCGGGGAGCTGTTTTTT. Translated: CASSQGTGRTGELFF.

The chain uses TRBV6-6 and TRBJ1-1, with TRBD1 identical over 8 bases. The germline gives CDR1 MNHNY, CDR2 SVGAGI (reference sequence). This CDR3 spans 14 amino acids. V lost 6 bases, J lost 2 bases, and 5 bases stayed unmatched. CDR3 sequence: CASRPGQGNTEAFF. The CDR3 nucleotides read TGTGCCAGCAGGCCCGGACAGGGTAACACTGAAGCTTTCTTT.

J is TRBJ2-3 and V is TRBV6-6, with 8 bases aligning to TRBD2. This CDR3 contains 14 residues. With V trimmed by 5 bases and J by 7 bases, 8 bases remained unmatched. Germline V gene data show CDR1 as MNHNY and CDR2 as SVGAGI (reference sequence). CDR3 region: CASSLQRERNTQYF. The CDR3 nucleotides read TGTGCCAGCAGTCTTCAGCGGGAGAGGAATACGCAGTATTTT.

This chain links TRBV9 with TRBJ1-1; D call uncertain. V gave up 0 bases and J gave up 6 bases, with 9 bases separating them. Germline loops: CDR1 SGDLS, CDR2 YYNGEE. CDR3 length: 13 amino acids. CDR3 bases: TGTGCCAGCAGCGTAGCTTTCGGGTCTGAAGCTTTCTTT. Translated: CASSVAFGSEAFF.

The rearrangement uses TRBV5-5 and TRBJ1-5; no definite D call. CDR1 and CDR2 from the germline V gene are SGHKS and YYEKEE (reference sequence). This CDR3 contains 14 residues. The V gene lost 2 bases and the J gene lost 6 bases, with 12 bases spanning the gap. The CDR3 reads CASSFLEAGQPQHF. For the CDR3, the DNA is TGTGCCAGCAGCTTTTTGGAAGCAGGTCAGCCCCAGCATTTT.

The chain couples TRBV2 to TRBJ2-2; TRBD2 matches 7 bases. Germline V gene data show CDR1 as SNHLY and CDR2 as FYNNEI. J was trimmed by 5 bases and V by 7 bases; bases with no gene match: 10. This CDR3 is built from 15 residues. The CDR3 region is CASTPQAGETGELFF. As DNA, the CDR3 is TGTGCCAGCACCCCCCAGGCGGGAGAGACCGGGGAGCTGTTTTTT.

This sequence joins TRBV29-1 and TRBJ2-2; TRBD1 might be the D (5 bases). This CDR3 region has 15 residues. Trimming took off 5 bases at V and 1 base at J, with 14 bases between the two ends. CDR1 is SQVTM, CDR2 ANQGSEA, per germline. In DNA form, the CDR3 reads TGCAGCGTTAAAAGGGGATCGCTGAACACCGGGGAGCTGTTTTTT. It yields the protein CSVKRGSLNTGELFF.

V gene TRBV4-2 combines with J gene TRBJ2-2, with unresolved D. Deletions cut 0 bases from V and 7 bases from J, with 6 bases between. The CDR3 consists of 13 residues. Germline-derived CDR1 and CDR2 are LGHNA and YNFKEQ. The DNA for the CDR3 is TGTGCCAGCAGCCAAGATCTGAGCGGGGAGCTGTTTTTT. This encodes CASSQDLSGELFF.

The rearrangement uses TRBV28 and TRBJ2-5; the D gene is possibly TRBD1 (6 bases). There are 15 residues in the CDR3. Trimming stripped 6 bases from V and 2 bases from J, with 16 bases between. CDR1 and CDR2 (germline): MDHEN, SYDVKM. The CDR3 nucleotides are TGTGCCAGCAGGGCGATGGGGGCAGAGCAAGAGACCCAGTACTTC. Residues: CASRAMGAEQETQYF.

This rearrangement joins TRBV7-2 to TRBJ2-5; 8 bases match TRBD1. This CDR3 has 14 residues. Trimming took 6 bases from V and 2 from J; bases not matched to a gene: 5. CDR1 is SGHTA, CDR2 FQGNSA, per germline. The CDR3 loop is CASRGTGGQETQYF. CDR3 DNA: TGTGCCAGCAGGGGGACAGGCGGGCAAGAGACCCAGTACTTC.

V usage is TRBV10-3 and J usage is TRBJ2-2; 10 nucleotides line up with TRBD1. The CDR3 has 16 residues. Germline V CDR1 and CDR2: ENHRY, SYGVKD. V shed 11 bases, J shed 0 bases, and the junction held 9 bases outside the gene matches. This CDR3 is CAVQDRGNANTGELFF. The CDR3 DNA reads TGTGCCGTCCAGGACAGGGGGAACGCGAACACCGGGGAGCTGTTTTTT.

V gene TRBV9 combines with J gene TRBJ2-1, with D perhaps TRBD2 (6 bases). Germline assignment: CDR1 SGDLS and CDR2 YYNGEE. The CDR3 consists of 14 residues. Trimming stripped 0 bases from V and 12 bases from J, with 16 bases between. The DNA of the CDR3 is TGTGCCAGCAGCGTAGAGTGGAGGGGAACTTCGCAGTTCTTC. Translating gives CASSVEWRGTSQFF. The full variable domain, its missing parts supplied by reference TRBV9 and TRBJ2-1, is DSGVTQTPKHLITATGQRVTLRCSPRSGDLSVYWYQQSLDQGLQFLIQYYNGEERAKGNILERFSAQQFPDLHSELNLSSLELGDSALYFCASSVEWRGTSQFFGPGTRLTVL.

The rearrangement uses TRBV11-2 and TRBJ1-1; a possible D gene is TRBD1 (5 bases). From germline, CDR1 is SGHAT and CDR2 FQNNGV. Between the trimmed V and J ends, which lost 5 bases and 0 bases, there was a span of 13 bases. The CDR3 has 15 residues. In nucleotides, the CDR3 is TGTGCCAGCAGCATCCGGACGGACATGAACACTGAAGCTTTCTTT. Amino acids: CASSIRTDMNTEAFF.

V is TRBV29-1 and J is TRBJ1-5; weak D call: TRBD1 (5 bases). The CDR3 length is 13 residues. Trimming removed 5 bases at V and 2 bases at J, with 10 bases between. In germline, CDR1 is SQVTM, CDR2 ANQGSEA. This CDR3 reads CSVQPGGNQPQHF. The CDR3, as DNA: TGCAGCGTTCAGCCGGGGGGCAATCAGCCCCAGCATTTT.

V usage is TRBV28 and J usage is TRBJ1-3; weak D call: TRBD1 (5 bases). The CDR3 is 15 residues long. V was cut by 4 bases and J by 0 bases, with 10 bases left in between. Germline V CDR1 and CDR2: MDHEN, SYDVKM. CDR3 in amino acids: CASSSGDSSGNTIYF. The CDR3 bases are TGTGCCAGCAGTTCGGGGGACTCCTCTGGAAACACCATATATTTT.

The V gene is TRBV15, the J gene TRBJ2-6; a weak D match, TRBD2 (5 bases). The V gene's germline CDR1 is LNHNV and CDR2 YYDKDF (reference sequence). The V and J ends lost 1 base and 0 bases respectively, with 7 bases between them. This CDR3 region has 16 residues. The CDR3 loop reads CATSRGRLSGANVLTF. Written as DNA, the CDR3 is TGTGCCACCAGCAGAGGGAGGCTCTCTGGGGCCAACGTCCTGACTTTC.

This chain joins TRBV6-5 and TRBJ1-4, with 9 bases lining up with TRBD1. CDR1 and CDR2 (germline): MNHEY, SVGAGI. V lost 6 bases to trimming and J lost 5 bases; unmatched junction nucleotides: 4. The CDR3 extends over 14 amino acids. The CDR3 loop reads CASRETGGNEKLFF. The CDR3 nucleotides read TGTGCCAGCAGGGAGACAGGGGGGAATGAAAAACTGTTTTTT.

The chain employs TRBV30 and TRBJ1-1, with 8 bases identical to TRBD1. V lost 0 bases to trimming and J lost 10 bases; unmatched junction nucleotides: 4. The CDR3 has 12 amino acids. CDR1 GTSNPN and CDR2 SVGIG come from the germline V gene (reference sequence). This CDR3 reads CAWSVSGGAAFF. The CDR3 DNA follows: TGTGCCTGGAGTGTATCAGGGGGCGCAGCTTTCTTT.

V gene TRBV6-4 combines with J gene TRBJ1-2; 12 bases align to TRBD1. V dropped 5 bases and J dropped 5; count of bases not matched to a gene: 12. The CDR3 extends over 17 amino acids. The V gene's germline CDR1 is MRHNA and CDR2 SNTAGT. The CDR3 protein is CASSRGGDRGRVYGYTF. Here the CDR3 DNA reads TGTGCCAGCAGTAGAGGGGGGGACAGGGGGCGCGTTTATGGCTACACCTTC.

The chain uses TRBV20-1 and TRBJ2-7, with a possible D match to TRBD2 (5 bases). CDR3 length: 11 residues. Germline V gene data show CDR1 as DFQATT and CDR2 as SNEGSKA (reference sequence). CDR3 nucleotides: TGCAAGGGCGAGCGGAGTCGGGAGCAGTACTTC. It specifies CKGERSREQYF.

This sequence joins TRBV27 and TRBJ1-5, with no clear D. Germline values: CDR1 MNHEY, CDR2 SMNVEV (reference sequence). Trimming left V 6 bases short and J 6 bases short, with 12 bases between. The CDR3 spans 13 residues. CDR3: CASRTTLGQPQHF. The CDR3 region has the DNA TGTGCCAGCAGGACTACCTTGGGTCAGCCCCAGCATTTT.

This clone was observed once. The genes are TRBV28 and TRBJ2-7, with TRBD1 as a possible D gene (6 bases). CDR1 MDHEN and CDR2 SYDVKM come from the germline V gene. CDR3 size: 16 residues. The germline V and J ends were trimmed by 6 bases and 5 bases, with 23 bases remaining between them. CDR3 coding DNA: TGTGCCAGCAGAAATTCCCAGTGGGGACAAAGCGACGAGCAGTACTTC. Residues: CASRNSQWGQSDEQYF.

The chain carries TRBV29-1 and TRBJ2-1, with D unclear. The germline gives CDR1 SQVTM, CDR2 ANQGSEA. Trimming cost V 5 bases and J 8 bases, with 16 bases left between them. The CDR3 runs 13 residues. DNA for the CDR3: TGCAGCGTTCAGACCTCAGGTTACGATGAGCAGTTCTTC. Amino acid sequence: CSVQTSGYDEQFF.